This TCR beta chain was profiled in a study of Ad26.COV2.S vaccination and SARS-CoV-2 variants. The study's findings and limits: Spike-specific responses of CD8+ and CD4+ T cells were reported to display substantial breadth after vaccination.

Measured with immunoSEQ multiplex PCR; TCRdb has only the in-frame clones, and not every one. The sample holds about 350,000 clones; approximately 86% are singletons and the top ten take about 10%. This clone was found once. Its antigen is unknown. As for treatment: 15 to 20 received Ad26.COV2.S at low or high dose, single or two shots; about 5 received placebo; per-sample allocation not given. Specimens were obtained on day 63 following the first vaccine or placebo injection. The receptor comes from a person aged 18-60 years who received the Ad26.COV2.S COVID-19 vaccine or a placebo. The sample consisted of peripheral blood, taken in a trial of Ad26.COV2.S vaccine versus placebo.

The CDR3 reads CASSQVSAGGVQPQHF. The CDR3 nucleotides read TGTGCCAGCAGCCAAGTTAGCGCGGGGGGGGTTCAGCCCCAGCATTTT. The chain links TRBV4-2 to TRBJ1-5; maybe TRBD1 (5 bases). There are 16 residues in the CDR3. Trimming removed 1 base at V and 6 bases at J, with 16 bases between. The V gene's germline CDR1 is LGHNA and CDR2 YNFKEQ.